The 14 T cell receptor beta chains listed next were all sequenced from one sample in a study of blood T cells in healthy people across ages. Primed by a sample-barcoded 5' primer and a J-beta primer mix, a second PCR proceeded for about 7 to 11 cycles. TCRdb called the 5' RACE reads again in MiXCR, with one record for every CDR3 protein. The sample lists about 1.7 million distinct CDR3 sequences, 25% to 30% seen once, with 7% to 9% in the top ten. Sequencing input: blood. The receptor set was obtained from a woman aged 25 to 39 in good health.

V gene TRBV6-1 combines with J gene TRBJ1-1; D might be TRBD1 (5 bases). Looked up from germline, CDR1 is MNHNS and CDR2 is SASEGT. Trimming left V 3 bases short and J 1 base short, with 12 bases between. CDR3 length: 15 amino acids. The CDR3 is CASSDIGAQNTEAFF. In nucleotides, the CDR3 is TGTGCCAGCAGTGACATCGGGGCTCAGAACACTGAAGCTTTCTTT.

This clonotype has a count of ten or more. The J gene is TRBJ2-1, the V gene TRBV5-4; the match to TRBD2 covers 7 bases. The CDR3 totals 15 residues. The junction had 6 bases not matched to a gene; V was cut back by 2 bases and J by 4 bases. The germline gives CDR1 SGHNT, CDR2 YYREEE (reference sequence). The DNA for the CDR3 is TGTGCCAGCAGCTTCCCACTAGCGAGTTACAATGAGCAGTTCTTC. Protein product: CASSFPLASYNEQFF.

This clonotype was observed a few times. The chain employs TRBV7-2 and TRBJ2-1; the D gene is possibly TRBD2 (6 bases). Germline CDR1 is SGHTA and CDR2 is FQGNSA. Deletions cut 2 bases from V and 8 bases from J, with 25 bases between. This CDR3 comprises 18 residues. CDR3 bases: TGTGCCAGCAGCTTAAGGGTTATTGTGTCTAGCGAATCCTATGAGCAGTTCTTC. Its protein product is CASSLRVIVSSESYEQFF.

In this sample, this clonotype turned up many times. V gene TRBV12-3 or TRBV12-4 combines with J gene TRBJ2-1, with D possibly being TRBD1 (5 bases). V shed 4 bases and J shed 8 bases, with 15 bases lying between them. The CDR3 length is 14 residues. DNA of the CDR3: TGTGCCAGCAGTTCCCAGGGCCCCGGCTATGAGCAGTTCTTC. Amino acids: CASSSQGPGYEQFF.

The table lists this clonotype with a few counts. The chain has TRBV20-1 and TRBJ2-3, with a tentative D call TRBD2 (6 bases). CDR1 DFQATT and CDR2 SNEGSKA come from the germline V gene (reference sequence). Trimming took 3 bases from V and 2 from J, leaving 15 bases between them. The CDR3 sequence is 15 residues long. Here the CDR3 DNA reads TGCAGTGCTAGTTTGACGGGAGTGGTCACAGATACGCAGTATTTT. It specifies CSASLTGVVTDTQYF.

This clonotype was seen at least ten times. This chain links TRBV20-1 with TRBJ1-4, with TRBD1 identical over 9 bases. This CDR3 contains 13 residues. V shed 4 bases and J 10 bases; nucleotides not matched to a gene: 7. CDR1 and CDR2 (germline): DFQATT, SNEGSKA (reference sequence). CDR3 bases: TGCAGTGCTAAGGGACAGGGTGTAGGAAAACTGTTTTTT. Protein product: CSAKGQGVGKLFF.

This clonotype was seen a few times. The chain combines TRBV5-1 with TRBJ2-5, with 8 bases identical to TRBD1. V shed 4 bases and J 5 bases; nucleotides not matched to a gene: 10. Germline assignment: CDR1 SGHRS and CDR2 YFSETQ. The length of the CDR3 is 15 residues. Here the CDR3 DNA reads TGCGCCAGCAGCCTCCGGGACAGGAGGTTTGAGACCCAGTACTTC. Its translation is CASSLRDRRFETQYF.

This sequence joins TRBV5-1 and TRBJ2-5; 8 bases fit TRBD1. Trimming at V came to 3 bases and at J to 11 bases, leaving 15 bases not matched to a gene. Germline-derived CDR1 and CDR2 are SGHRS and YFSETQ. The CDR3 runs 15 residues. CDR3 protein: CASSSGQVTPYGQYF. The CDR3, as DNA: TGCGCCAGCAGCTCGGGACAGGTCACCCCCTACGGGCAGTACTTC.

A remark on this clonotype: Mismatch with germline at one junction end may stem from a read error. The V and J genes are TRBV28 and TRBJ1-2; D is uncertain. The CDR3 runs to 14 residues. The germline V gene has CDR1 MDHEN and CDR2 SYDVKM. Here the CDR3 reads CASRLSEFNYGYTF. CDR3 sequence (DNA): TGTGCCAGCAGGTTATCGGAGTTTAACTATGGCTACACCTTC.

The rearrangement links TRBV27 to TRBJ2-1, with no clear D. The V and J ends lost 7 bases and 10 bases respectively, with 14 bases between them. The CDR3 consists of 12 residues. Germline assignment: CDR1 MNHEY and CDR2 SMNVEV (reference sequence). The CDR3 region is CASTSFRGEQFF. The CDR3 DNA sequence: TGTGCCAGCACTTCCTTTCGTGGGGAGCAGTTCTTC.

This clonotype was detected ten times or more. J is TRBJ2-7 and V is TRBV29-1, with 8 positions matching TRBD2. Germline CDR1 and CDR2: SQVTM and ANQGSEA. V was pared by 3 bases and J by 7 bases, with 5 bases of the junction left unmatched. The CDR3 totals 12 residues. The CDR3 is CSVDSPGGEQYF. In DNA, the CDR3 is TGCAGCGTTGATTCCCCGGGGGGGGAGCAGTACTTC.

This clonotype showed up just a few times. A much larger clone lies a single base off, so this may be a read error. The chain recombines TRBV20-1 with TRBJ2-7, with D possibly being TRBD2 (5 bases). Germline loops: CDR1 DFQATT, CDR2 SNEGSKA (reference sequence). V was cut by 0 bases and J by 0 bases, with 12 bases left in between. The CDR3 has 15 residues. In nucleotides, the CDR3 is TGCAGTGCTAGAGACGAGCACGGGGACTCCTACGAGCAGTACTTC. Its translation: CSARDEHGDSYEQYF.

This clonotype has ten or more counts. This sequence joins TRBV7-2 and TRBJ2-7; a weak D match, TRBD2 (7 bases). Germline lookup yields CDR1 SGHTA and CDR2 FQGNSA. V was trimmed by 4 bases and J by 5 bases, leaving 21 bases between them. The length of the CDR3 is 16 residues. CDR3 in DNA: TGTGCCAGCAGCTCCCCGACGGGGCGGGGGCTGCACGAGCAGTACTTC. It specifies CASSSPTGRGLHEQYF.

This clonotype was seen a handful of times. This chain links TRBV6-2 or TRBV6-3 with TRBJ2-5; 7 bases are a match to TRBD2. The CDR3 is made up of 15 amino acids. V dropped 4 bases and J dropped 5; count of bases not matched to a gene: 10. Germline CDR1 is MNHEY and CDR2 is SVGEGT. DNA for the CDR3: TGTGCCAGCAGTTGGGCTCGGGAGGAATCTGAGACCCAGTACTTC. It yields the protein CASSWAREESETQYF.